This TCR beta chain was sequenced in a study of blood T cell repertoires in COVID-19. Across the study: COVID-19 samples collected from the United States, Italy and Spain covered acute and convalescent phases.

Trimming took 4 bases from V and 4 from J, leaving 19 bases between them. The CDR3 spans 17 residues. Germline values: CDR1 LGHNA, CDR2 YSLEER. The authors' processing: The authors estimated nucleated cell counts from reference gene primer amplification. The method was immunoSEQ multiplex PCR; TCRdb's version includes in-frame clones alone and lacks a portion of them. V and J calls and clone size follow that table, whereas D and trimming were derived from the DNA. The sample has around 190,000 clones; about nine tenths are singletons. The sequence derives from a man in his 70s with active or convalescent COVID-19. The sequenced material came from peripheral blood. The rearrangement links TRBV4-3 to TRBJ2-2; TRBD1 is a possible D gene (5 bases). This chain's CDR3 is CASSRKFTGSSTGELFF. The CDR3, as DNA: TGCGCCAGCAGCCGAAAGTTTACAGGATCGAGCACCGGGGAGCTGTTTTTT.